Reported below is one TCR beta chain. Its binding antigen is unknown. No qualities accompany the bases; no much larger clone lies one base away. Via the germline V gene (reference sequence), CDR1 is LNHDA and CDR2 SQIVND. Trimming takes 11 bases off V and 8 bases off J; junction bases not matched to a gene: 12. Its CDR3 holds 13 amino acids, cysteine through phenylalanine. The only DNA kept is the CDR3, 39 bases in frame from the first base. These data belong to a study of T cell responses to AZD1222 COVID-19 vaccine (dated by TCRdb to the early 2020s). Looking at the study overall: Because spike-specific TCR depth and breadth did not differ between the two schedules, AZD1222 recipients who got a second dose at roughly 4 weeks were pooled with those who got a second dose at roughly 12 weeks. Trial participants were enrolled by age into 18-55, 56-69 and 70-plus year subgroups, with approximately 160, 26 and 62 TCR-sequenced participants respectively. TCR sequencing was performed for roughly 250 trial participants, of whom about 200 were given two doses of AZD1222 and 26 were given two doses of MenACWY control vaccine.

Study-wide findings and limitations: No day 14 peak-response samples were available, so repertoires were characterized only after the peak T cell response. Most participants were white British and females outnumbered males, and the authors suggested that clonal diversity may have been underestimated. After two AZD1222 doses, spike-specific TCR breadth and depth were significantly higher than at day 0 and than in MenACWY recipients. Conclusions about previously exposed vaccinees are limited, since just 6 or 7 AZD1222 recipients were seropositive for SARS-CoV-2 at baseline. Vaccine-associated CD4 TCRs spanned the whole spike protein, with dominant responses in regions 160-218 and 743-854. The 56-69-year group was small, and its depth increase did not reach significance, likely because of low power. Epitopes outside the regions mutated in the B.1.351 and B.1.1.7 variants were reportedly recognized by nearly half of the unique spike-specific TCRs.

The time point tag for this specimen amounts to: baseline before first vaccination. Vaccinee samples came from UK trials COV001 and COV002, including a single-blind randomized controlled phase 2/3 trial of AZD1222 (ChAdOx1 nCoV-19) in healthy adults. Trial participant PBMC samples were collected at day 0 and day 28 after the second dose for TCRbeta chain sequencing. The CDR3 regions of human TCRbeta chains were analyzed by immunosequencing. Concerning the study's data processing: Repertoire TCRs were matched against a reference library of SARS-CoV-2-specific TCRs generated with the MIRA antigen-specificity platform. Breadth was defined as the fraction of unique TCRs that were SARS-CoV-2-associated, and depth was defined as the fraction of total T cells that were SARS-CoV-2-associated. Using the MIRA data, each spike-specific TCR was mapped to the spike region that the TCR reacts to and placed in a CD4 or CD8 class. Log10-transformed breadth and depth values were compared by one-way ANOVA with Sidak's multiple comparisons tests. Drawn from immuneACCESS, this table holds only the in-frame rearrangements with V and J called that TCRdb kept. Clones are partly lost; checked studies trace under half to an unresolved V gene and leave the rest unexplained. V and J calls and clone size follow that table, whereas D and trimming were derived from the DNA. For this sample the table gives around 140,000 clones, of which roughly 92% were detected only once. The top ten hold roughly 3.7% of the sample.

The rearranged segments are TRBV19 and TRBJ1-2; the central 9 bases match TRBD1. The specimen comprised peripheral blood, sampled on day 0 of AZD1222 vaccination. This TCR was sampled from an adult in good health. Here is the DNA: TGTGCCTGTCGCCGGGACAGGGCCAGGGGCTACACCTTC. This is translated as CACRRDRARGYTF.